This entry lists 9 T cell receptor beta chains sequenced from one sample in a study of blood T cells in healthy people across ages. For the second PCR, which ran for 7 to 11 cycles, a sample-barcoded 5' primer and a J-beta primer mix were used. TCRdb re-called the 5' RACE reads with MiXCR, one entry per CDR3 protein. The repertoire holds 800,000 or so distinct CDR3 sequences, 35% to 60% seen once, with roughly 20% in the top ten. The specimen was blood. These receptors were taken from a man older than 75 in good health.

This clonotype was counted a few times. V gene TRBV27 combines with J gene TRBJ2-1; D is perhaps TRBD1 or TRBD2 (6 bases each). Trimming stripped 9 bases from V and 5 bases from J, with 11 bases between. Germline V gene lookup returns CDR1 MNHEY and CDR2 SMNVEV (reference sequence). This CDR3 has 12 amino acids. The CDR3 sequence: CASGGLNNEQFF. In DNA form, the CDR3 reads TGTGCCAGTGGGGGGCTCAACAATGAGCAGTTCTTC.

The chain combines TRBV11-1 with TRBJ2-1; the match to TRBD1 covers 8 bases. The CDR3 has 16 residues. CDR1 is SGHAT, CDR2 FQDESV, per germline (reference sequence). With 5 bases clipped from V and 5 bases from J, the junction kept 11 bases outside the gene matches. CDR3 loop: CASSNHRDRTNNEQFF. In DNA, the CDR3 is TGTGCCAGCAGCAACCACCGGGACAGGACAAACAATGAGCAGTTCTTC. The full variable domain, rest sourced from reference TRBV11-1 and TRBJ2-1, is EAEVAQSPRYKITEKSQAVAFWCDPISGHATLYWYRQILGQGPELLVQFQDESVVDDSQLPKDRFSAERLKGVDSTLKIQPAELGDSAMYLCASSNHRDRTNNEQFFGPGTRLTVL.

V and J are TRBV3-1 and TRBJ2-4; 9 bases are a match to TRBD1. The germline CDR1 and CDR2 sequences are LGHDT and YNNKEL (reference sequence). The CDR3 has 17 residues. Trimming removed 4 bases from V and 8 bases from J; junction bases left unmatched: 15. CDR3 sequence (DNA): TGTGCCAGCAGCCGAAGACCGGACAGGGGAATACTGGACATTCAGTACTTC. This sequence encodes CASSRRPDRGILDIQYF.

A few counts support this clonotype. The chain has TRBV5-1 and TRBJ2-1, with D maybe TRBD1 (7 bases). This CDR3 region has 16 residues. With 7 bases removed from V and 2 bases from J, the gap between germline ends came to 19 bases. Germline V gene sequence: CDR1 SGHRS, CDR2 YFSETQ. CDR3 in amino acids: CASGGTSGQPYNEQFF. In nucleotides, the CDR3 is TGCGCCAGCGGCGGGACCTCGGGACAGCCCTACAATGAGCAGTTCTTC.

This clonotype came up many times. This chain joins TRBV28 and TRBJ2-5; D is unclear. CDR3 length equals 13 residues. V was cut by 5 bases and J by 6 bases, with 13 bases left in between. Germline loops: CDR1 MDHEN, CDR2 SYDVKM. CDR3 sequence: CASSARILKTQYF. DNA of the CDR3: TGTGCCAGCAGTGCGCGGATCCTGAAGACCCAGTACTTC.

As concerns this clonotype: Just one base apart from a much larger clone, this may be a read error. This sequence joins TRBV3-1 and TRBJ2-1; no reliable D call. With 8 bases removed from V and 8 bases from J, the gap between germline ends came to 10 bases. The CDR3 totals 11 residues. CDR1 LGHDT and CDR2 YNNKEL come from the germline V gene (reference sequence). CDR3: CASASIDEQFF. The CDR3 DNA is TGTGCCAGCGCCTCAATCGATGAGCAGTTCTTC.

This clonotype showed up many times. The chain recombines TRBV6-6 with TRBJ2-1, with 7 bases fitting TRBD1. Germline CDR1 reads MNHNY; CDR2 reads SVGAGI (reference sequence). The CDR3 covers 16 residues. Trimming took 2 bases from V and 6 from J; bases not matched to a gene: 10. The CDR3 here is CASSYLKGAGGNEQFF. The CDR3 DNA sequence: TGTGCCAGCAGTTACCTTAAGGGGGCAGGTGGCAATGAGCAGTTCTTC.

V usage is TRBV28 and J usage is TRBJ1-6; the D is unclear. CDR1 and CDR2 (germline): MDHEN, SYDVKM. Trimming stripped 8 bases from V and 17 bases from J, with 7 bases between. This CDR3 has 8 residues. This CDR3 reads CASGAIHF. In DNA, the CDR3 is TGTGCCAGCGGAGCTATCCACTTT.

The V call is TRBV4-1, the J call TRBJ2-7, with a tentative D call TRBD2 (5 bases). The J call is doubtful: the DNA matches TRBJ2-5 better. CDR3 length: 17 residues. Germline loops: CDR1 MGHRA, CDR2 YSYEKL. The CDR3 region is CASSQDPASPSRETQYF. In DNA, the CDR3 is TGCGCCAGCAGCCAAGATCCGGCGAGTCCTAGCAGGGAGACCCAGTACTTC.